The rows below give T cell receptor beta chains drawn from one sample of a study of blood T cell repertoires in COVID-19. Sequencing used immunoSEQ multiplex PCR; TCRdb keeps in-frame clones, though not all of them. The repertoire includes more than 75,000 clones, 88% of them detected once, and about 5% sits in the top ten. The specimen was peripheral blood. Source of these receptors: a woman at least 80 years old with active COVID-19. Both conserved end residues are trimmed from each CDR3.

v_call: TRBV15; j_call: TRBJ2-5; cdr3_aa: ATSRDRSRGFQETQY
v_call: TRBV28; j_call: TRBJ2-7; cdr3_aa: ASSTTSGRVVEQY
v_call: TRBV19; j_call: TRBJ2-1; cdr3_aa: ASTSADSSYNEQF
v_call: TRBV19; j_call: TRBJ2-6; cdr3_aa: ASSIGQGNSGANVLT
v_call: TRBV7-9; j_call: TRBJ2-1; cdr3_aa: ASSLAKREF
v_call: TRBV7-2; j_call: TRBJ2-7; cdr3_aa: ASSQGRVGYEQY
v_call: TRBV19; j_call: TRBJ1-5; cdr3_aa: ASSGSQGVGQPQH
v_call: TRBV30; j_call: TRBJ2-7; cdr3_aa: AWSGAQRREY
v_call: TRBV7-2; j_call: TRBJ2-3; cdr3_aa: ASSTGLAGGSDTQY
v_call: TRBV29-1; j_call: TRBJ2-2; cdr3_aa: SVPLAGEVSGELF
v_call: TRBV7-2; j_call: TRBJ1-2; cdr3_aa: ASSLGGGTGNYGYT
v_call: TRBV19; j_call: TRBJ1-4; cdr3_aa: ASTPRGHATARNEKLF
v_call: TRBV7-8; j_call: TRBJ2-7; cdr3_aa: ASRESEPYEQY
v_call: TRBV18; j_call: TRBJ1-1; cdr3_aa: ASSPRLNTEALMNTEAF
v_call: TRBV28; j_call: TRBJ1-5; cdr3_aa: ASNTGSNQPQH
v_call: TRBV6-2/TRBV6-3; j_call: TRBJ1-1; cdr3_aa: ASSYSGTGDDTEAF
v_call: TRBV19; j_call: TRBJ1-5; cdr3_aa: ASSQGQEGNQPQH
v_call: TRBV28; j_call: TRBJ2-7; cdr3_aa: ASSPHQQGNEQY
v_call: TRBV7-3; j_call: TRBJ2-5; cdr3_aa: ASSLRGTQQETQY
v_call: TRBV6-5; j_call: TRBJ2-7; cdr3_aa: ASSRSEAGGYEQY
v_call: TRBV4-2; j_call: TRBJ2-1; cdr3_aa: ASSQLRSSFYNEQF
v_call: TRBV11-2; j_call: TRBJ2-7; cdr3_aa: ASSSLGTGSLPVD
v_call: TRBV28; j_call: TRBJ2-5; cdr3_aa: ASRGYQETQY
v_call: TRBV27; j_call: TRBJ1-1; cdr3_aa: ASSSPTGSTEAF
v_call: TRBV7-9; j_call: TRBJ2-1; cdr3_aa: ASSLARGNNEQF
v_call: TRBV27; j_call: TRBJ2-3; cdr3_aa: ASSLGGRGRARTQY
v_call: TRBV6-2/TRBV6-3; j_call: TRBJ1-4; cdr3_aa: ASSLQGSSNEKLF
v_call: TRBV5-1; j_call: TRBJ2-1; cdr3_aa: ASNRDVENNEQF
v_call: TRBV7-9; j_call: TRBJ1-5; cdr3_aa: ASSSGTVPYQPQH
v_call: TRBV10-3; j_call: TRBJ1-2; cdr3_aa: AISVQAPYGYT
v_call: TRBV28; j_call: TRBJ2-3; cdr3_aa: ASRERGGTDTQY
v_call: TRBV19; j_call: TRBJ2-2; cdr3_aa: ASSILGTGGTGELF
v_call: TRBV28; j_call: TRBJ1-1; cdr3_aa: AILSVNTEAF
v_call: TRBV5-8; j_call: TRBJ2-5; cdr3_aa: ASSRGRRLAGRETQY